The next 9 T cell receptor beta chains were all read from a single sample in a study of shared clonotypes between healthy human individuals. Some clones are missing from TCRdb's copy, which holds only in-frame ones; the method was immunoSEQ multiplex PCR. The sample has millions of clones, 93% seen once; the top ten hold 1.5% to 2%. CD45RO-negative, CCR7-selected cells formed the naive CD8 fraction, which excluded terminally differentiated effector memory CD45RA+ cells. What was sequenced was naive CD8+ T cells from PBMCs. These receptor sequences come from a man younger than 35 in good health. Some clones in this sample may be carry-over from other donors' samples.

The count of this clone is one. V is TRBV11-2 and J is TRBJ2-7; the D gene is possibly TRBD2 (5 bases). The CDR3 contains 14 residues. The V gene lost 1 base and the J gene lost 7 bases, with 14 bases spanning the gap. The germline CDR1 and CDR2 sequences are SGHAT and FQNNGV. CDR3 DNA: TGTGCCAGCAGCTTAGCGGTGGGAGTCAGGGAGCAGTACTTC. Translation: CASSLAVGVREQYF.

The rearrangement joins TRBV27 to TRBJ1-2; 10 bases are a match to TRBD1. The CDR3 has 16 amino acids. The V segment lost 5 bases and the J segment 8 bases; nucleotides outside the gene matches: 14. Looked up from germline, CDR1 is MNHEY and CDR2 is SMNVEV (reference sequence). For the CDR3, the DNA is TGTGCCAGCAGTCCCGGGACAGGGGATCCCTTGAGGGGCTACACCTTC. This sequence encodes CASSPGTGDPLRGYTF.

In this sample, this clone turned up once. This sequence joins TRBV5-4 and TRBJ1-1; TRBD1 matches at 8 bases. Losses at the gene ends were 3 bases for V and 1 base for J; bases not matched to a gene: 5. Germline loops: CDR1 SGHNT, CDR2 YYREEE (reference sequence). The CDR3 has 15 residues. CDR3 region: CASSSPGGGNTEAFF. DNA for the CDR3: TGTGCCAGCAGCTCCCCAGGGGGCGGGAACACTGAAGCTTTCTTT.

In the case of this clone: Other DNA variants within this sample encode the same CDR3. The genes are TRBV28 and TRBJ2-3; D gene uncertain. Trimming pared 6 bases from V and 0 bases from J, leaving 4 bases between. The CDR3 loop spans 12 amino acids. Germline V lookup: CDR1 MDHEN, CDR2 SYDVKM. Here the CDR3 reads CASSFSTDTQYF. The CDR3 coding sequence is TGTGCCAGCAGCTTTAGCACAGATACGCAGTATTTT.

The CDR3 region is CASSVGSGSHYGYTF. The CDR3 coding sequence is TGTGCCAGCAGCGTAGGGTCAGGGTCCCACTATGGCTACACCTTC. The chain joins TRBV9 to TRBJ1-2; D perhaps matches TRBD1 (5 bases). Germline V CDR1 and CDR2: SGDLS, YYNGEE. The CDR3 is 15 residues long. V gave up 0 bases and J gave up 3 bases, with 12 bases separating them.

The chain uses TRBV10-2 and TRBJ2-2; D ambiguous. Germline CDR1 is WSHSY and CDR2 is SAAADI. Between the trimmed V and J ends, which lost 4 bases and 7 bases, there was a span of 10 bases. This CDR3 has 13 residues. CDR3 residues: CASSGRMGGELFF. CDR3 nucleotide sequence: TGCGCCAGCAGTGGAAGGATGGGCGGGGAGCTGTTTTTT.

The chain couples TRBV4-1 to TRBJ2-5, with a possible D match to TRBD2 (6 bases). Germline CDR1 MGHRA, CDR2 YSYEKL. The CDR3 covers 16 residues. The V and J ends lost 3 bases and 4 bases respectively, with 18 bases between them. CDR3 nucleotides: TGCGCCAGCAGCCACGGGGGAGGACCCTTATTAGAGACCCAGTACTTC. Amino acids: CASSHGGGPLLETQYF.

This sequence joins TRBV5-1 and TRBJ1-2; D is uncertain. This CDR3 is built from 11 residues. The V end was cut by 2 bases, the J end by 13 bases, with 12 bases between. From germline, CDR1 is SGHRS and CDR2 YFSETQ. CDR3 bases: TGCGCCAGCAGCTTCGCGGGGATCAGCACCTTC. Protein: CASSFAGISTF.

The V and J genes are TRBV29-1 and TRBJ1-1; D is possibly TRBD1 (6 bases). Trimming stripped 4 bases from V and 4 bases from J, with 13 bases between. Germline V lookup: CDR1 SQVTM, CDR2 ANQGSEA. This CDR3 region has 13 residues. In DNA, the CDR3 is TGCAGCGTTGCGGGGGGGCAGGGCACTGAAGCTTTCTTT. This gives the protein CSVAGGQGTEAFF.